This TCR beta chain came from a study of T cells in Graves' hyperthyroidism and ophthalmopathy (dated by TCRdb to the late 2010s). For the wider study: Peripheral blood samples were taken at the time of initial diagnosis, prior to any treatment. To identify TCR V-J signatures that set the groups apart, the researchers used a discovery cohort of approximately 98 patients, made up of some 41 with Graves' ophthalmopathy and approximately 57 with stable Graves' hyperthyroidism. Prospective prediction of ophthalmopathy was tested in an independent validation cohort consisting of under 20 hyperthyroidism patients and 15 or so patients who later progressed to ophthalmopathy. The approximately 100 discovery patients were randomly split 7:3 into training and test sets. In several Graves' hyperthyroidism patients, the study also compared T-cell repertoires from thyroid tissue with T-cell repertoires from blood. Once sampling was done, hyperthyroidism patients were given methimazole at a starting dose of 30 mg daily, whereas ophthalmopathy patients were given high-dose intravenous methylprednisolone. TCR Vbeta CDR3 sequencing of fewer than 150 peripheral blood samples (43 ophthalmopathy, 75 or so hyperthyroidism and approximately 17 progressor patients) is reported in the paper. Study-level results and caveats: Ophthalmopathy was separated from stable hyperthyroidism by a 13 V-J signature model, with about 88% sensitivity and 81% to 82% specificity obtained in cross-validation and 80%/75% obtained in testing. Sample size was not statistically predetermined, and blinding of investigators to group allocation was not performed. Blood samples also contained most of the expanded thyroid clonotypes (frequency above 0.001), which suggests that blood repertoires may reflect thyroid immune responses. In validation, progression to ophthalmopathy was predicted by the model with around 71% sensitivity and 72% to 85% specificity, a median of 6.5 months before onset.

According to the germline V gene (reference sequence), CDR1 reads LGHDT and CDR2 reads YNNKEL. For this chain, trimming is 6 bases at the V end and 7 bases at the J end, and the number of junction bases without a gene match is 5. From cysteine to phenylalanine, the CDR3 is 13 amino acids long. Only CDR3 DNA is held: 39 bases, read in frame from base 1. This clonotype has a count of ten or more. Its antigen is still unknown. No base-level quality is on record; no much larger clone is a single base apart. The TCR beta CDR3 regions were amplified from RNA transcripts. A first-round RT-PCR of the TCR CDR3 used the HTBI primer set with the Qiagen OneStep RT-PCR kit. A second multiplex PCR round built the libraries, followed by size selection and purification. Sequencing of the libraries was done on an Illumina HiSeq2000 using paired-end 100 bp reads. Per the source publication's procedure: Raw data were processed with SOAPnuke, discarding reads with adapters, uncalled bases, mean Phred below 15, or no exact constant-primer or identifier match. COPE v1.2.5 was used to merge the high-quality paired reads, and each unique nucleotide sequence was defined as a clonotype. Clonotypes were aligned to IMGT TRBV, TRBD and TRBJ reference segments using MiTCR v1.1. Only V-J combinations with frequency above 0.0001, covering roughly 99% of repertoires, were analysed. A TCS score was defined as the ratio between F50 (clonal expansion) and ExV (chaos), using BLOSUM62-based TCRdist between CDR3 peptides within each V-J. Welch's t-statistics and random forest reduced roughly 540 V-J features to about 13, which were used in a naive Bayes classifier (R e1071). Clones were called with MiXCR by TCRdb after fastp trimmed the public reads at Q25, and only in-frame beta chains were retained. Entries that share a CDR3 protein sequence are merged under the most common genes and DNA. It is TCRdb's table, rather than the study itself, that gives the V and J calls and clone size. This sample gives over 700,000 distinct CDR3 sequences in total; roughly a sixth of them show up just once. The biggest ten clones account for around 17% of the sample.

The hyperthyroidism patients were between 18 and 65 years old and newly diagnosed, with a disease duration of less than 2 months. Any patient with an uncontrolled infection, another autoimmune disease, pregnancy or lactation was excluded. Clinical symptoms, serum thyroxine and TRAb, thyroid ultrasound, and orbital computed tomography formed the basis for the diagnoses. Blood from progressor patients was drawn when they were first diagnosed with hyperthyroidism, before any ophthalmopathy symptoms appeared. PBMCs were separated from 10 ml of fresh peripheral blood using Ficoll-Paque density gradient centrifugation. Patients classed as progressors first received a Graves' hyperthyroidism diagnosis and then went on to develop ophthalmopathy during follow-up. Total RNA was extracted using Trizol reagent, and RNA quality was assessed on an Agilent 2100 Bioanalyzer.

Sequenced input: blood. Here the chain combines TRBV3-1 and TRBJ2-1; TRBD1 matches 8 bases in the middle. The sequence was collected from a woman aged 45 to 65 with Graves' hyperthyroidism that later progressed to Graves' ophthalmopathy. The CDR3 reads CASRPTGGNEQFF. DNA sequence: TGTGCCAGCAGACCTACAGGGGGTAATGAGCAGTTCTTC.